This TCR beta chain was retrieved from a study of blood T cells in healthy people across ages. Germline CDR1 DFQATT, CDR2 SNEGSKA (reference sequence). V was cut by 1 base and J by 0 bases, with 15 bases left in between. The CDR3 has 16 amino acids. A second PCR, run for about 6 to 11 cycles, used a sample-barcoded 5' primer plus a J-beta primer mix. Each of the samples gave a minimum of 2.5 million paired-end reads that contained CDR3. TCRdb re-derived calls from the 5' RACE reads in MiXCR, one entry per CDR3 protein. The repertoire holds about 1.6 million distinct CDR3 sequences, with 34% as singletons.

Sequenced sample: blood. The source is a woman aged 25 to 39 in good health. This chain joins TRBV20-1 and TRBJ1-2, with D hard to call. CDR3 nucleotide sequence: TGCAGTGCTAGAGGGGCTGGATCTATAGCTAACTATGGCTACACCTTC. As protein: CSARGAGSIANYGYTF.